This T cell receptor beta chain was retrieved from a study of T cell repertoires in ileal Crohn's disease. Across the whole study: The M0 sample came from the inflamed ileal portion of the resected specimen.

Time point indicated: inflamed ileum from the surgical specimen. Patients were adults with ileal or ileocolonic Crohn's disease needing resection. Whole-study findings and limits: Sorted CD8 T cells held more high-frequency clones than CD4. Active smokers at surgery had more clonal expansions than non-smokers.

About this clone: Its antigen is as yet unknown.

V lost 0 bases, J lost 7 bases, and 12 bases lay in between. Germline V gene lookup returns CDR1 MGHRA and CDR2 YSYEKL. The length of the CDR3 is 14 residues. Some clones are missing from TCRdb's copy, which holds only in-frame ones; the method was immunoSEQ multiplex PCR. This sample has about 18,000 clones, with 70% to 80% found just once. The sample was ileal tissue. The clonotype originates from an adult with Crohn's disease. This chain links TRBV4-1 with TRBJ1-2, with D possibly matching TRBD1 (6 bases). CDR3 amino acids: CASSQEGGGGGYTF. In DNA, the CDR3 is TGCGCCAGCAGCCAAGAGGGGGGCGGGGGTGGCTACACCTTC.